This T cell receptor (beta chain) was sequenced in a study of Ad26.COV2.S vaccination and SARS-CoV-2 variants. TCRdb's copy holds only in-frame clones and misses some; the assay was immunoSEQ multiplex PCR. Counted here are around 250,000 clones, around 87% occurring once; the ten biggest clones make up less than 3.5%. Of note for this clone: Its target is unknown.

General study points: With respect to non-spike TCR breadth, vaccine and placebo recipients were similar. Higher spike-specific TCR breadth was found in vaccine recipients than in placebo recipients.

The germline V gene encodes CDR1 SNHLY and CDR2 FYNNEI. Deletions cut 8 bases from V and 0 bases from J, with 17 bases between. CDR3 size: 17 residues. Sample treatment: around 19 received Ad26.COV2.S at low or high dose, single or two shots; roughly five received placebo; per-sample allocation not given. Day 63 after the first injection of vaccine or placebo was the sampling time. Whoever gave the sample was an adult aged 18-55 years in Boston. The starting material was peripheral blood, obtained in a trial of Ad26.COV2.S vaccine versus placebo. This TCR came from a person aged 18-60 years who received the Ad26.COV2.S COVID-19 vaccine or a placebo. The chain recombines TRBV2 with TRBJ2-6, with D possibly matching TRBD1 (5 bases). CDR3 bases: TGTGCCAGCGTTGGGGCATATAGAACCTCTGGGGCCAACGTCCTGACTTTC. Protein sequence: CASVGAYRTSGANVLTF.